This T cell receptor (beta chain) was observed in a study of T cells in Graves' hyperthyroidism and ophthalmopathy. Study-wide context: Peripheral blood was obtained at initial diagnosis, preceding any treatment.

The investigators amplified TCR beta CDR3 regions from RNA transcripts. The primer set for the first-round RT-PCR of the TCR CDR3 was HTBI. TCRdb reprocessed the multiplex PCR reads with MiXCR, giving one entry per CDR3 protein. The data hold some 400,000 distinct CDR3 sequences, with approximately 19% observed a single time. The CDR3 spans 16 residues. The ends were cut back, 1 base at V and 4 bases at J, with 14 bases in the middle. This clonotype was found many times. A lack of ophthalmopathy progression within 18 months defined stable Graves' hyperthyroidism. Clinical symptoms, serum thyroxine and TRAb, thyroid ultrasound and orbital computed tomography were used for the diagnoses.

The gene calls are TRBV12-3 or TRBV12-4 and TRBJ1-3; D call uncertain. This sequence was found in a woman under 30 with Graves' hyperthyroidism. The sample taken for sequencing was blood. CDR3 residues: CASSLGLPGSGNTIYF. In DNA, the CDR3 is TGTGCCAGCAGTTTAGGTCTCCCAGGCTCCGGAAACACCATATATTTT.